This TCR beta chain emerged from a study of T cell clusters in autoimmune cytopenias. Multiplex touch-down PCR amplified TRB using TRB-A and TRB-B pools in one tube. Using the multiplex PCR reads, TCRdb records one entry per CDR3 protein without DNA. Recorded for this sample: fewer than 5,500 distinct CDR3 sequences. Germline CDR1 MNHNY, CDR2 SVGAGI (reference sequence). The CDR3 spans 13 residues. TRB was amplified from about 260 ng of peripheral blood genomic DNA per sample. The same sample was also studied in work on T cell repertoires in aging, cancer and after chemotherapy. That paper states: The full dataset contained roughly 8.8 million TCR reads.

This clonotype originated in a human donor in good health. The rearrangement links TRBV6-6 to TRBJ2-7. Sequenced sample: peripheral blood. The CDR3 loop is CASSFRTCYEQYF.